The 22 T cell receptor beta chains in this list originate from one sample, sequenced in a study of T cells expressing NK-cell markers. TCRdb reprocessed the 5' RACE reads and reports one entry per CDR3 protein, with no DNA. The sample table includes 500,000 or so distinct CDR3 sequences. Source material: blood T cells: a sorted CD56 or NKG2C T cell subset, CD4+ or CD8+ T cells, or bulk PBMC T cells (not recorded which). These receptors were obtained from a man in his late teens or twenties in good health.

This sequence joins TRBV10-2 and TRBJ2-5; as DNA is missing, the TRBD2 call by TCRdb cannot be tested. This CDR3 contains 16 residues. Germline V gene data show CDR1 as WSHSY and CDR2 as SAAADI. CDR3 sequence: CASSEPGTSGSQTQYF.

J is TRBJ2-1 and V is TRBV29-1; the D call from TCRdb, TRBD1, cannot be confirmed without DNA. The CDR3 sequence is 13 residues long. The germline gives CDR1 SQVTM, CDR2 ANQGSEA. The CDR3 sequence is CSVDIQVLNEQFF.

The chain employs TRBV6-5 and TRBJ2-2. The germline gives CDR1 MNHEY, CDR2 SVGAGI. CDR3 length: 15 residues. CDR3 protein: CASSYRQKKAGELFF.

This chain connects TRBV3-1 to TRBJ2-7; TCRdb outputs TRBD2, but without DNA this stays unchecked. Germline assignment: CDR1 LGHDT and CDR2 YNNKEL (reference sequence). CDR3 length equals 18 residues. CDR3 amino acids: CASSYRLAGVTTSYEQYF.

CDR3 in amino acids: CASSHSRGQGPPEQYF. The V call is TRBV4-3, the J call TRBJ2-7; there is no DNA to check the TCRdb D call of TRBD1. The CDR3 sequence is 16 residues long. Germline V gene data show CDR1 as LGHNA and CDR2 as YSLEER.

The CDR3 reads CASRDRGTYEQYF. V usage is TRBV2 and J usage is TRBJ2-7; TCRdb's D call of TRBD1 is untestable without DNA. CDR1 and CDR2 from the germline V gene are SNHLY and FYNNEI. The CDR3 runs 13 residues.

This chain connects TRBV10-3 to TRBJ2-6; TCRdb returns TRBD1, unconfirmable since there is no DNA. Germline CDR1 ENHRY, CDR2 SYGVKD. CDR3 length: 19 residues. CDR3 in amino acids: CAISESGAELTSGANVLTF.

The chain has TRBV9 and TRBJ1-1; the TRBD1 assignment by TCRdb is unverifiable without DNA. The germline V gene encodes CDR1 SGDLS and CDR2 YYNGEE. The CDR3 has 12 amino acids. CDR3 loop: CASSTPGTEAFF. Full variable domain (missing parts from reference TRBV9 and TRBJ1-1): DSGVTQTPKHLITATGQRVTLRCSPRSGDLSVYWYQQSLDQGLQFLIQYYNGEERAKGNILERFSAQQFPDLHSELNLSSLELGDSALYFCASSTPGTEAFFGQGTRLTVV.

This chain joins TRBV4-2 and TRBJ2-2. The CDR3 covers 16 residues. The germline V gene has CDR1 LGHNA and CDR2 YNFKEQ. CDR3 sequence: CASSQDMASSAGELFF.

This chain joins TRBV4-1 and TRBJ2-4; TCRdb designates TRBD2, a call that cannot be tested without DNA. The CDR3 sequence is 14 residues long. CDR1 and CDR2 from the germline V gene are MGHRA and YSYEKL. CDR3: CASRGRTSKNIQYF.

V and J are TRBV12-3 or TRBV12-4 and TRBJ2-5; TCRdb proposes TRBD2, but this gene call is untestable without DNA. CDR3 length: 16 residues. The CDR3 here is CASSPRLAGGGETQYF.

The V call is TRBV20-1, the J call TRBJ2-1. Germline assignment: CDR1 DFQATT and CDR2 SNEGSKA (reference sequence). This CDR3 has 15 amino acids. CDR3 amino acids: CSARDGSWGLNEQFF.

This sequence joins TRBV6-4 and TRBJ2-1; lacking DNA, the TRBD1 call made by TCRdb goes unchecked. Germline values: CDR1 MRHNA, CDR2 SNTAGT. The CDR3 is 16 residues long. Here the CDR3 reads CASSPNRDRGLEEQFF.

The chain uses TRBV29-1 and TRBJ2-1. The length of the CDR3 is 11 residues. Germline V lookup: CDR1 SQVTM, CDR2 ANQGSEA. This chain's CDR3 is CSATSRDEQFF.

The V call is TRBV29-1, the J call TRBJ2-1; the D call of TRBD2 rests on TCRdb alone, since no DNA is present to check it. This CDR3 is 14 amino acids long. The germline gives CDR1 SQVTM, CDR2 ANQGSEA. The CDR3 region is CSVEGLAEYNEQFF.

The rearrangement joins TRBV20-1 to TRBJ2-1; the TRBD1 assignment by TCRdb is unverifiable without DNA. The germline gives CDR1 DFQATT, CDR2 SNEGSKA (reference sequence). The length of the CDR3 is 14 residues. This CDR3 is CSDQDRADPAEQFF.

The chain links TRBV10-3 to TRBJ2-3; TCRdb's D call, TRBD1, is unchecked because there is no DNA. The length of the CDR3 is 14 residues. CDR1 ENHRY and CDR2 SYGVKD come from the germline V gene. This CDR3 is CAISPATNTDTQYF.

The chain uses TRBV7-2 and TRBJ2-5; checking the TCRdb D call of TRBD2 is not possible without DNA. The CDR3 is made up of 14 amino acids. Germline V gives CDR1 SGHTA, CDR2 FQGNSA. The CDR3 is CASSSRAGRETQYF.

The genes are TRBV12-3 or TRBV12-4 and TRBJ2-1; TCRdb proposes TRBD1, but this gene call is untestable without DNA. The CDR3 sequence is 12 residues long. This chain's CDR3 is CASSPPVKMGFF.

The CDR3 loop reads CATSRDTGEQFF. V usage is TRBV15 and J usage is TRBJ2-1. This CDR3 contains 12 residues. Germline V gene data show CDR1 as LNHNV and CDR2 as YYDKDF (reference sequence).

CDR3 region: CASRETSGSNEQFF. The genes are TRBV5-1 and TRBJ2-1; TCRdb's D call of TRBD2 is untestable without DNA. There are 14 residues in the CDR3. Germline CDR1 SGHRS, CDR2 YFSETQ.

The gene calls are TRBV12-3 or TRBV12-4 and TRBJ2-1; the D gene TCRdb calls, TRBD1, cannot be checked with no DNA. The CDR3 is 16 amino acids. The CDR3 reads CASSLTAWGPEDEQFF.